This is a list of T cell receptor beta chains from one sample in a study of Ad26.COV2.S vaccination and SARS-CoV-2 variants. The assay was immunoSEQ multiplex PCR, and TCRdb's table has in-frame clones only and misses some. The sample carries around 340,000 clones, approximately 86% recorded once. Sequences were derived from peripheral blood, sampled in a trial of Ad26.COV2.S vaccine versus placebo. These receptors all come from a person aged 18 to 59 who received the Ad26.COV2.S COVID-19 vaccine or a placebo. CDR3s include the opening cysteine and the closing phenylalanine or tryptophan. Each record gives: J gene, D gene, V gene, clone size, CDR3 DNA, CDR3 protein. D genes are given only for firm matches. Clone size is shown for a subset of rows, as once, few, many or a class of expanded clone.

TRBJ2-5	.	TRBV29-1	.	TGCAGCGTTGAAGATAATAGTGGAAAGACCCAGTACTTC	CSVEDNSGKTQYF
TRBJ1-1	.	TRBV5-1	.	TGCGCCAGCAGTGATGGGTCGGGCACTGAAGCTTTCTTT	CASSDGSGTEAFF
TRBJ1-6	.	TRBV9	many	TGTGCCAGCAGCGTCGGCAGGGTGCATTCACCCCTCCACTTT	CASSVGRVHSPLHF
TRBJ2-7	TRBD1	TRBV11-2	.	TGTGCCAGCAGCTTGAGACAGGGCGTGGGAGAGCAGTACTTC	CASSLRQGVGEQYF
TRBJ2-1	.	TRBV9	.	TGTGCCAGCAGCGTAGGATCCCACAATGAGCAGTTCTTC	CASSVGSHNEQFF
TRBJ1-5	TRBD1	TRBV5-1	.	TGCGCCAGCAGCTTGTCCGGGACAGGCAATCAGCCCCAGCATTTT	CASSLSGTGNQPQHF
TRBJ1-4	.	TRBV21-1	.	TGTGCCAGCAGCAAATTTAGGAGGACAGGGACTAATGAAAAACTGTTTTTT	CASSKFRRTGTNEKLFF
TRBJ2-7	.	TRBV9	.	TGTGCCAGCAGCGTAGCGTCAGGGTCTAGTTCTTACGAGCAGTACTTC	CASSVASGSSSYEQYF
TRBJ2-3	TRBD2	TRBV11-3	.	TGTGCCAGCAGCTTGGGGGGCCGACTAGCGGGGCCAGATACGCAGTATTTT	CASSLGGRLAGPDTQYF
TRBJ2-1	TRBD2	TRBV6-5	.	TGTGCCAGCAGTTACTCGTTTAGCGGGGGCTACAATGAGCAGTTCTTC	CASSYSFSGGYNEQFF
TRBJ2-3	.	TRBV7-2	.	TGTGCCAGCAGCCCGGTAGTGGATACGCAGTATTTT	CASSPVVDTQYF
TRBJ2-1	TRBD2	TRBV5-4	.	TGTGCCAGCACCCTCGGGGGAGGGGACCAATACAATGAGCAGTTCTTC	CASTLGGGDQYNEQFF
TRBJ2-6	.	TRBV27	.	TGTGCCAGCAGTTTTCTGGGTACTGGGGCCAACGTCCTGACTTTC	CASSFLGTGANVLTF
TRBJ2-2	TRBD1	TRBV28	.	TGTGCCAGCAGTAAGGGACAGGGTAATCCCCTAAACACCGGGGAGCTGTTTTTT	CASSKGQGNPLNTGELFF
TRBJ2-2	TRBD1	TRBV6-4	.	TGTGCCAGCAGTGTGGGACAGGCGAACACCGGGGAGCTGTTTTTT	CASSVGQANTGELFF
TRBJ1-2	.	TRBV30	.	TGTGCCTGGGTCAGAGCTAACTATGGCTACACCTTC	CAWVRANYGYTF
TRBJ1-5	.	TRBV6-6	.	TGTGCCAGCAGTTACTCGCGGGAGCAGCCCCAGCATTTT	CASSYSREQPQHF
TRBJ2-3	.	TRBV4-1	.	TGCGCCAGCAGTCTCCCCTGGGGTCCCAAAGATACGCAGTATTTT	CASSLPWGPKDTQYF
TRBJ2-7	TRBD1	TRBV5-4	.	TGTGCCAGCAGCTCCGTACAGGGGGCGCAGGAGCAGTACTTC	CASSSVQGAQEQYF
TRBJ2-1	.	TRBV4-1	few	TGCGCCAGCAGCCAAGGGCCTGACTCCTACAATGAGCAGTTCTTC	CASSQGPDSYNEQFF
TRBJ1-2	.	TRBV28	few	TGTGCCAGCAGATCGGGGTTCAACTATGGCTACACCTTC	CASRSGFNYGYTF
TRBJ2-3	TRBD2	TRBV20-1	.	TGCAGTGCTAGCGGGGGGGCCGAGTATTTT	CSASGGAEYF
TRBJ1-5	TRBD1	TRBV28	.	TGTGCCAGCAGGCCTGCAGGGACAGGGGTTCATCAGCCCCAGCATTTT	CASRPAGTGVHQPQHF
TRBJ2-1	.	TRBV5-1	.	TGCGCCACCCCTGACTGGGGCGATGAGCAGTTCTTC	CATPDWGDEQFF
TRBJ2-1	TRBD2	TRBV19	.	TGTGCCAGTAGTATGAGACTAGCGGGAGCCCTATGGGGGAATGAGCAGTTCTTC	CASSMRLAGALWGNEQFF
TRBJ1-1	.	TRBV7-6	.	TGTGCCAGCAGCTTAGGGATGGACACTGAAGCTTTCTTT	CASSLGMDTEAFF
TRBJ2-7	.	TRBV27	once	TGTGCCAGCAGTTTGACAGCGATCTACGAGCAGTACTTC	CASSLTAIYEQYF
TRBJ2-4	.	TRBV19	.	TGTGCCAGTACGGGGGAAAACATTCAGTACTTC	CASTGENIQYF
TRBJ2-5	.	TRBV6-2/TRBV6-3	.	TGTGCCAGCAGCACAGTCGTGGAGACCCAGTACTTC	CASSTVVETQYF
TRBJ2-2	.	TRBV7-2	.	TGTGCCAGCAGCTTTCCGGGGCGGCGCACCGGGGAGCTGTTTTTT	CASSFPGRRTGELFF
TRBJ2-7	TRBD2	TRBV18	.	TGTGCCAGCTCACCACCGGGGAGACTAGCGGGGGGTAGCTACGAGCAGTACTTC	CASSPPGRLAGGSYEQYF
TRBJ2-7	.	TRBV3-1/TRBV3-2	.	TGTGCCAGCAGCCAAGAAGGGGCCTACGAGCAGTACTTC	CASSQEGAYEQYF
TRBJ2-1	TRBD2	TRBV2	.	TGTGCCAGCACCCCCCGTAGCGGCGGGAGAAACGTCAATGAGCAGTTCTTC	CASTPRSGGRNVNEQFF
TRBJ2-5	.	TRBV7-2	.	TGTGCCAGCAGCCCAGGGAGGGGGGGTGGGGGAGAGACCCAGTACTTC	CASSPGRGGGGETQYF
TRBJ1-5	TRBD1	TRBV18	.	TGTGCCAGCTCACTAGACAGGGTTCAGCCCCAGCATTTT	CASSLDRVQPQHF
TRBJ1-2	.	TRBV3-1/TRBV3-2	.	TGTGCCAGCAGCCAGGGGACCCAGGCTCGCTACACCTTC	CASSQGTQARYTF
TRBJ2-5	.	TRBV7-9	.	TGTGCCAGCAGCCGAGGGGCAGGGGAGACCCAGTACTTC	CASSRGAGETQYF
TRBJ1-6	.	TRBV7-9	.	TGTGCCAGCAGCTTAGGACAGGATAATTCACCCCTCCACTTT	CASSLGQDNSPLHF
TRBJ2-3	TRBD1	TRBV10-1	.	TGCGCCAGCAGTGAGTCAGGGGGCCCAGATACGCAGTATTTT	CASSESGGPDTQYF
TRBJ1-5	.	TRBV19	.	TGTGCCAGTAGTAGTGGAGGTCAGCCCCAGCATTTT	CASSSGGQPQHF
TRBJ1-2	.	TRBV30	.	TGTGCCTGGAGTCGATACAGGGTGGACTATGGCTACACCTTC	CAWSRYRVDYGYTF
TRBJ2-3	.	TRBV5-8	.	TGTGCCAGCAGCCACCGACAGAGCACAGATACGCAGTATTTT	CASSHRQSTDTQYF
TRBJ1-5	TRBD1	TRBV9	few	TGTGCCAGCAGCGTGGGACAGGGCCTCAATCAGCCCCAGCATTTT	CASSVGQGLNQPQHF
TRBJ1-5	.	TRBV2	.	TGTGCCAGCAGTGAGTCGCCGAGCGGGCCCCAGCATTTT	CASSESPSGPQHF
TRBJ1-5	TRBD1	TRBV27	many	TGTGCCAGCAGTCAACAGGGGGCTAATCAGCCCCAGCATTTT	CASSQQGANQPQHF